The 26 T cell receptor beta chains given below trace back to one sample, sequenced in a study of T cell responses to AZD1222 COVID-19 vaccine. Only in-frame clones appear in the TCRdb table, and some are missing; sequencing was by immunoSEQ multiplex PCR. The sample records 100,000 or so clones, roughly 87% being singletons. The sequencing here drew on peripheral blood, taken on day 0 of AZD1222 vaccination. The receptors here all came from an adult in good health.

This chain links TRBV4-2 with TRBJ2-5, with D tentatively TRBD2 (5 bases). CDR3 length: 16 residues. Germline V lookup: CDR1 LGHNA, CDR2 YNFKEQ. Trimming took 0 bases from V and 2 from J, leaving 13 bases between them. Written as DNA, the CDR3 is TGTGCCAGCAGCCAAGAAGAGGGAGATGGGCAAGAGACCCAGTACTTC. Its protein product is CASSQEEGDGQETQYF.

The chain recombines TRBV28 with TRBJ2-7; 11 bases are shared with TRBD2. CDR3 length equals 17 residues. The junction had 12 bases not matched to a gene; V was cut back by 5 bases and J by 3 bases. Germline V CDR1 and CDR2: MDHEN, SYDVKM. The CDR3 coding sequence is TGTGCCAGCAGTATCGGACTAGCGGGTACGGCGGGCTACGAGCAGTACTTC. Protein: CASSIGLAGTAGYEQYF.

The genes are TRBV7-2 and TRBJ1-5; 7 nucleotides match TRBD1. This CDR3 is 15 amino acids long. CDR1 and CDR2 (germline): SGHTA, FQGNSA. After removal of 7 bases from V and 7 bases from J, the junction contained 13 bases not matched to a gene. Here the CDR3 reads CASILSTGAGQPQHF. The CDR3 nucleotides are TGTGCCAGCATCCTATCCACAGGGGCTGGCCAGCCCCAGCATTTT.

The chain recombines TRBV3-1 (or the pseudogene TRBV3-2) with TRBJ2-1; 11 bases fit TRBD2. V was clipped by 3 bases and J by 7 bases; unmatched bases: 5. CDR1 is LGHDT and CDR2 is YNNKEL in the germline V gene (reference sequence). The CDR3 contains 15 residues. The CDR3 sequence: CASSHLAGGRNEQFF. The CDR3 coding sequence is TGTGCCAGCAGCCATTTAGCGGGAGGGCGGAATGAGCAGTTCTTC.

The chain recombines TRBV5-5 with TRBJ1-4, with unresolved D. CDR1 SGHKS and CDR2 YYEKEE come from the germline V gene (reference sequence). This CDR3 is built from 14 residues. Between the trimmed V and J ends, which lost 4 bases and 6 bases, there was a span of 13 bases. In DNA, the CDR3 is TGTGCCAGCAGCCCCAGAGATCCAGATGAAAAACTGTTTTTT. The encoded protein is CASSPRDPDEKLFF. Based on the CDR3 plus reference TRBV5-5 and TRBJ1-4, the full variable domain is DAGVTQSPTHLIKTRGQQVTLRCSPISGHKSVSWYQQVLGQGPQFIFQYYEKEERGRGNFPDRFSARQFPNYSSELNVNALLLGDSALYLCASSPRDPDEKLFFGSGTQLSVL.

V is TRBV3-1 (or the pseudogene TRBV3-2) and J is TRBJ2-1; D is possibly TRBD1 or TRBD2 (5 bases each). V was pared by 4 bases and J by 8 bases, with 12 bases between. This CDR3 contains 13 residues. Germline V gives CDR1 LGHDT, CDR2 YNNKEL (reference sequence). The CDR3 protein is CASSPTRGDEQFF. Written as DNA, the CDR3 is TGTGCCAGCAGCCCCACCCGGGGCGATGAGCAGTTCTTC.

This chain connects TRBV10-3 to TRBJ1-2; the D gene is possibly TRBD1 (5 bases). CDR3 size: 19 residues. Deletions cut 3 bases from V and 0 bases from J, with 23 bases between. CDR1 ENHRY and CDR2 SYGVKD come from the germline V gene. Here the CDR3 reads CAISDSPRGADSPNYGYTF. CDR3 sequence (DNA): TGTGCCATCAGTGACAGTCCCCGAGGGGCTGACAGTCCTAACTATGGCTACACCTTC.

The chain is built from TRBV5-6 and TRBJ2-7, with a tentative D call TRBD1 (5 bases). Germline-derived CDR1 and CDR2 are SGHDT and YYEEEE. V was pared by 0 bases and J by 7 bases, with 14 bases between. CDR3 length equals 14 residues. The CDR3 here is CASSLGGLGVEQYF. CDR3 bases: TGTGCCAGCAGCTTGGGGGGCCTAGGGGTTGAGCAGTACTTC.

The chain has TRBV5-1 and TRBJ2-5; D is unclear. Germline CDR1 is SGHRS and CDR2 is YFSETQ. V was shortened by 5 bases and J by 1 base, with 6 bases between the two germline ends. The CDR3 extends over 12 amino acids. For the CDR3, the DNA is TGCGCCAGCAGGCTAATCCAAGAGACCCAGTACTTC. Translated: CASRLIQETQYF. The entire variable domain, with the rest obtained from reference TRBV5-1 and TRBJ2-5, is as follows: KAGVTQTPRYLIKTRGQQVTLSCSPISGHRSVSWYQQTPGQGLQFLFEYFSETQRNKGNFPGRFSGRQFSNSRSEMNVSTLELGDSALYLCASRLIQETQYFGPGTRLLVL.

The chain couples TRBV7-7 to TRBJ2-2; D gene unclear. V lost 5 bases, J lost 0 bases, and 10 bases lay in between. The CDR3 runs 15 residues. Germline CDR1 is SSHAT and CDR2 is FNYEAQ (reference sequence). For the CDR3, the DNA is TGTGCCAGCAGCCTGGGTGGGGCGAACACCGGGGAGCTGTTTTTT. It translates to CASSLGGANTGELFF.

This chain joins TRBV3-1 (or the pseudogene TRBV3-2) and TRBJ1-1, with D maybe TRBD1 (5 bases). V was shortened by 2 bases and J by 4 bases, with 17 bases between the two germline ends. CDR3 length: 16 amino acids. Germline CDR1 LGHDT, CDR2 YNNKEL (reference sequence). CDR3 sequence: CASSQIGVGVSTEAFF. CDR3 nucleotide sequence: TGTGCCAGCAGCCAAATTGGGGTAGGGGTTAGCACTGAAGCTTTCTTT.

The chain employs TRBV5-5 and TRBJ2-5; the D gene is possibly TRBD1 (6 bases). This CDR3 has 13 residues. Trimming took 4 bases from V and 5 from J, leaving 12 bases between them. CDR1 SGHKS and CDR2 YYEKEE come from the germline V gene (reference sequence). Here the CDR3 reads CASSRQDRETQYF. The CDR3 DNA reads as TGTGCCAGCAGCCGACAGGACCGGGAGACCCAGTACTTC.

The chain couples TRBV30 to TRBJ2-1; tentatively, D is TRBD1 or TRBD2 (5 bases each). Germline values: CDR1 GTSNPN, CDR2 SVGIG (reference sequence). The CDR3 sequence is 12 residues long. V was pared by 0 bases and J by 10 bases, with 10 bases between. The CDR3 DNA sequence: TGTGCCTGGAGTGTAACGGGACCCGAGCAGTTCTTC. Its translation: CAWSVTGPEQFF.

The chain has TRBV21-1 and TRBJ1-1. TRBV21-1 is classified as a pseudogene. The CDR3 consists of 16 residues. The CDR3 reads CASSVSQGGMNTEAFF. CDR3 nucleotides: TGTGCCAGCAGCGTCTCCCAGGGGGGGATGAACACTGAAGCTTTCTTT.

This rearrangement joins TRBV28 to TRBJ1-1; perhaps TRBD1 as D (5 bases). V lost 6 bases and J lost 3, with 11 bases in between. Germline assignment: CDR1 MDHEN and CDR2 SYDVKM. The CDR3 loop spans 13 amino acids. The CDR3 spells CASRARQYTEAFF. Written as DNA, the CDR3 is TGTGCCAGCAGGGCTAGACAGTACACTGAAGCTTTCTTT.

The chain uses TRBV5-6 and TRBJ2-3, with 7 bases aligning to TRBD2. The CDR3 extends over 16 amino acids. With V trimmed by 0 bases and J by 1 base, 5 bases remained unmatched. From germline, CDR1 is SGHDT and CDR2 YYEEEE. Here the CDR3 reads CASSLAGTSGTDTQYF. CDR3 nucleotides: TGTGCCAGCAGCTTGGCCGGTACTAGCGGCACAGATACGCAGTATTTT.

The J gene is TRBJ2-2, the V gene TRBV29-1, with D possibly being TRBD2 (6 bases). Germline values: CDR1 SQVTM, CDR2 ANQGSEA. CDR3 length: 13 residues. As DNA, the CDR3 is TGCAGTCATAGATTGGGGGGTGCCGGGGAGCTGTTTTTT. This translates into CSHRLGGAGELFF.

The rearrangement uses TRBV20-1 and TRBJ2-3; TRBD2 aligns across 10 bases. The CDR3 is made up of 17 amino acids. With V trimmed by 3 bases and J by 2 bases, 11 bases remained unmatched. From germline, CDR1 is DFQATT and CDR2 SNEGSKA (reference sequence). In nucleotides, the CDR3 is TGCAGTGCTAGTCGCGGACTAGCGGCCGGGCCCACAGATACGCAGTATTTT. It is translated as CSASRGLAAGPTDTQYF.

The chain is built from TRBV5-6 and TRBJ1-5; D not resolved. This CDR3 is 15 amino acids long. Trimming left V 0 bases short and J 3 bases short, with 10 bases between. Germline V gives CDR1 SGHDT, CDR2 YYEEEE. In DNA, the CDR3 is TGTGCCAGCAGCTTGGGCCCAGGCCCCAATCAGCCCCAGCATTTT. Protein sequence: CASSLGPGPNQPQHF.

The chain links TRBV5-1 to TRBJ2-5; 9 bases align to TRBD1. V lost 6 bases, J lost 4 bases, and 7 bases stayed unmatched. CDR1 is SGHRS and CDR2 is YFSETQ in the germline V gene. This CDR3 region has 14 residues. DNA of the CDR3: TGCGCCAGCACCAATCCGGGACAGGGAGAGACCCAGTACTTC. This translates into CASTNPGQGETQYF.

The chain is built from TRBV28 and TRBJ1-5; D gene ambiguous. The V end was cut by 2 bases, the J end by 4 bases, with 0 bases between. Germline CDR1 is MDHEN and CDR2 is SYDVKM. This CDR3 contains 11 residues. The CDR3 loop is CASSLNQPQHF. CDR3 in DNA: TGTGCCAGCAGTTTAAATCAGCCCCAGCATTTT.

This clone was detected only once. J is TRBJ2-1 and V is TRBV3-1 (or the pseudogene TRBV3-2); 12 nucleotides agree with TRBD1. Trimming took 2 bases from V and 7 from J; bases not matched to a gene: 9. Germline values: CDR1 LGHDT, CDR2 YNNKEL (reference sequence). This CDR3 has 17 amino acids. Here the CDR3 reads CASSQIHGTGGRNEQFF. The CDR3 DNA reads as TGTGCCAGCAGCCAAATACACGGGACAGGGGGCCGAAATGAGCAGTTCTTC.

The chain links TRBV28 to TRBJ1-5; possible D gene TRBD1, 5 bases. Trimming removed 5 bases from V and 3 bases from J, with 14 bases in between. The CDR3 totals 15 residues. Per germline, CDR1 MDHEN and CDR2 SYDVKM. The CDR3 protein is CASSPRAGYNQPQHF. For the CDR3, the DNA is TGTGCCAGCAGTCCTAGAGCAGGGTACAATCAGCCCCAGCATTTT.

The chain carries TRBV7-9 and TRBJ2-2, with D possibly matching TRBD2 (5 bases). The V and J ends lost 5 bases and 3 bases respectively, with 10 bases between them. The germline V gene has CDR1 SEHNR and CDR2 FQNEAQ (reference sequence). The CDR3 has 14 residues. This chain's CDR3 is CASSPRGYTGELFF. Here the CDR3 DNA reads TGTGCCAGCAGCCCCCGGGGTTACACCGGGGAGCTGTTTTTT. Based on the CDR3 plus reference TRBV7-9 and TRBJ2-2, the full variable domain is DTGVSQNPRHKITKRGQNVTFRCDPISEHNRLYWYRQTLGQGPEFLTYFQNEAQLEKSRLLSDRFSAERPKGSFSTLEIQRTEQGDSAMYLCASSPRGYTGELFFGEGSRLTVL.

The gene calls are TRBV6-2 or TRBV6-3 and TRBJ2-1; 8 bases are a match to TRBD2. The germline V gene encodes CDR1 MNHEY and CDR2 SVGEGT. This CDR3 is built from 20 residues. The V gene end was trimmed by 6 bases and the J gene end by 3 bases; junction bases not matched to a gene: 22. CDR3 in amino acids: CASSPVPGSGGRSLYNEQFF. CDR3 coding DNA: TGTGCCAGCAGCCCCGTACCCGGGAGTGGCGGGAGGTCCCTCTACAATGAGCAGTTCTTC.

CDR3 sequence reads: CASSLQGYTDTQYF. CDR3 sequence (DNA): TGTGCCAGCAGTCTCCAGGGCTACACAGATACGCAGTATTTT. The chain has TRBV27 and TRBJ2-3; D may be TRBD1 (5 bases). The CDR3 has 14 amino acids. V lost 5 bases to trimming and J lost 2 bases, with 11 bases between them. Germline CDR1 MNHEY, CDR2 SMNVEV (reference sequence).